These 25 T cell receptor beta chains came from one sample sequenced in a study of technical replicates of blood from a few donors. Sequencing was performed with immunoSEQ multiplex PCR; in TCRdb, only in-frame clones are kept and a portion is missing. The profile shows under 85,000 clones, 94% of them singletons. Sequencing input: T cells isolated from PBMCs. These receptor sequences come from a human donor in good health.

This chain connects TRBV25-1 to TRBJ2-2, with D possibly matching TRBD1 (6 bases). V lost 7 bases and J lost 0, with 12 bases in between. The CDR3 has 15 amino acids. In germline, CDR1 is MGHDK, CDR2 SYGVNS. In DNA, the CDR3 is TGTGCCAGCACGGGACAAGCATCGAACACCGGGGAGCTGTTTTTT. This gives the protein CASTGQASNTGELFF.

This chain links TRBV5-4 with TRBJ2-3; 13 nucleotides match TRBD2. V lost 4 bases and J lost 8; bases outside the gene matches: 7. The CDR3 consists of 15 residues. CDR1 is SGHNT, CDR2 YYREEE, per germline (reference sequence). This chain's CDR3 is CASSALAGGLGTQYF. The CDR3 nucleotides are TGTGCCAGCAGCGCACTAGCGGGGGGGCTAGGTACGCAGTATTTT.

This chain links TRBV28 with TRBJ2-5; tentatively, D is TRBD2 (5 bases). The ends were cut back, 2 bases at V and 2 bases at J, with 9 bases in the middle. The CDR3 runs 14 residues. CDR1 MDHEN and CDR2 SYDVKM come from the germline V gene. CDR3 DNA sequence: TGTGCCAGCAGTTTAGGACCGGGACAAGAGACCCAGTACTTC. Translation: CASSLGPGQETQYF.

The chain combines TRBV7-8 with TRBJ2-7, with D possibly matching TRBD1 (6 bases). The germline V gene has CDR1 SGHVS and CDR2 FQNEAQ. The CDR3 has 15 amino acids. V shed 1 base and J shed 1 base, with 11 bases lying between them. The CDR3 nucleotides are TGTGCCAGCAGCTTAGGTGACAGGTCGTCCTACGAGCAGTACTTC. Encoded protein: CASSLGDRSSYEQYF.

The CDR3 nucleotides are TGTGCTCGAGAGGGAACTAATGAAAAACTGTTTTTT. Its translation: CAREGTNEKLFF. The rearrangement uses TRBV30 and TRBJ1-4; D call uncertain. The germline V gene has CDR1 GTSNPN and CDR2 SVGIG (reference sequence). This CDR3 is 12 amino acids long.

The J gene is TRBJ2-7, the V gene TRBV7-8, with D maybe TRBD2 (6 bases). This CDR3 contains 13 residues. Trimming took off 8 bases at V and 6 bases at J, with 17 bases between the two ends. Germline V gene lookup returns CDR1 SGHVS and CDR2 FQNEAQ. The CDR3 sequence is CASQGGVGGEQYF. The CDR3 DNA sequence: TGTGCCAGCCAGGGCGGGGTCGGTGGCGAGCAGTACTTC. Variable domain in full (rest from reference TRBV7-8 and TRBJ2-7): GAGVSQSPRYKVAKRGQDVALRCDPISGHVSLFWYQQALGQGPEFLTYFQNEAQLDKSGLPSDRFFAERPEGSVSTLKIQRTQQEDSAVYLCASQGGVGGEQYFGPGTRLTVT.

The chain has TRBV28 and TRBJ2-7; 9 bases fit TRBD1. Trimming at V came to 6 bases and at J to 2 bases, leaving 5 bases not matched to a gene. CDR1 MDHEN and CDR2 SYDVKM come from the germline V gene. CDR3 length: 14 amino acids. The CDR3 here is CASRGQGKTYEQYF. DNA for the CDR3: TGTGCCAGCAGAGGACAGGGGAAAACCTACGAGCAGTACTTC.

The chain carries TRBV6-5 and TRBJ2-1; 7 bases map to TRBD2. The CDR3 covers 16 residues. V lost 4 bases and J lost 1; bases outside the gene matches: 7. Germline V gene data show CDR1 as MNHEY and CDR2 as SVGAGI. The CDR3 here is CASSFRVAGSYNEQFF. CDR3 coding DNA: TGTGCCAGCAGTTTCCGGGTAGCGGGTTCCTACAATGAGCAGTTCTTC.

The rearrangement joins TRBV25-1 to TRBJ2-7, with 7 bases aligning to TRBD2. The CDR3 has 15 amino acids. V lost 4 bases to trimming and J lost 4 bases; unmatched junction nucleotides: 10. Germline lookup yields CDR1 MGHDK and CDR2 SYGVNS. The CDR3 DNA is TGTGCCAGCAGTGCTAGAGGGCAGGGAGGGTACGAGCAGTACTTC. This codes for CASSARGQGGYEQYF.

V and J are TRBV30 and TRBJ2-2; possible D gene TRBD1, 7 bases. The CDR3 loop spans 16 amino acids. V lost 3 bases and J lost 4, with 18 bases in between. Germline V gene lookup returns CDR1 GTSNPN and CDR2 SVGIG (reference sequence). CDR3 protein: CAWSGGNRGGTGELFF. The DNA of the CDR3 is TGTGCCTGGAGCGGAGGGAACAGGGGCGGCACCGGGGAGCTGTTTTTT.

The chain links TRBV25-1 to TRBJ1-2; D unclear. V was shortened by 8 bases and J by 6 bases, with 13 bases between the two germline ends. The CDR3 length is 12 residues. The germline V gene has CDR1 MGHDK and CDR2 SYGVNS. This CDR3 is CASEEGYHGYTF. CDR3 coding DNA: TGTGCCAGCGAGGAGGGATATCATGGCTACACCTTC.

The V call is TRBV29-1, the J call TRBJ2-1; the match to TRBD1 covers 9 bases. Trimming cost V 2 bases and J 3 bases; bases outside gene matches: 5. CDR1 is SQVTM and CDR2 is ANQGSEA in the germline V gene. The CDR3 spans 15 residues. CDR3 residues: CSVEPTGGDYNEQFF. In nucleotides, the CDR3 is TGCAGCGTTGAACCTACAGGGGGCGACTACAATGAGCAGTTCTTC.

CDR3 sequence (DNA): TGTGCCAGCAGCTCACAAGGACAGTCTCTGAGCTACACCTTC. This translates into CASSSQGQSLSYTF. The chain combines TRBV7-8 with TRBJ1-2; D is possibly TRBD1 (6 bases). The CDR3 runs to 14 residues. The germline V and J ends were trimmed by 4 bases and 9 bases, with 18 bases remaining between them. CDR1 is SGHVS and CDR2 is FQNEAQ in the germline V gene.

CDR3 bases: TGTGCCAGCAGCGCGGGACTAGCGGGAGTCGAGCAGTTCTTC. Translated, it gives CASSAGLAGVEQFF. This sequence joins TRBV9 and TRBJ2-1, with 14 nucleotides matching TRBD2. The CDR3 spans 14 residues. V was clipped by 3 bases and J by 10 bases; unmatched bases: 3. Germline CDR1 reads SGDLS; CDR2 reads YYNGEE.

The chain is built from TRBV11-2 and TRBJ2-7; D is ambiguous. Per germline, CDR1 SGHAT and CDR2 FQNNGV. V lost 6 bases, J lost 3 bases, and 24 bases lay in between. CDR3 length: 17 amino acids. CDR3: CASRRPPAVDFYYEQYF. The DNA of the CDR3 is TGTGCCAGCAGACGACCACCCGCAGTTGACTTTTACTACGAGCAGTACTTC. Full variable domain (rest looked up from reference TRBV11-2 and TRBJ2-7): EAGVAQSPRYKIIEKRQSVAFWCNPISGHATLYWYQQILGQGPKLLIQFQNNGVVDDSQLPKDRFSAERLKGVDSTLKIQPAKLEDSAVYLCASRRPPAVDFYYEQYFGPGTRLTVT.

CDR3 bases: TGTGCCAGCAGCACGGGCTACGAGCAGTACTTC. Residues: CASSTGYEQYF. This chain uses TRBV7-9 with TRBJ2-7; unclear D gene. Germline CDR1 is SEHNR and CDR2 is FQNEAQ (reference sequence). This CDR3 contains 11 residues. Trimming took 5 bases from V and 3 from J, leaving 5 bases between them.

V and J are TRBV7-9 and TRBJ2-7, with 9 positions matching TRBD1. V trimming: 1 base; J trimming: 4 bases; junction bases outside the gene matches: 8. Germline CDR1 is SEHNR and CDR2 is FQNEAQ (reference sequence). CDR3 size: 16 residues. The CDR3 DNA sequence: TGTGCCAGCAGCTTAGGGGAGACAGGGGGTCTATACGAGCAGTACTTC. Amino acid sequence: CASSLGETGGLYEQYF.

This chain connects TRBV7-8 to TRBJ1-2; D remains unclear. Germline lookup yields CDR1 SGHVS and CDR2 FQNEAQ. Trimming removed 4 bases from V and 1 base from J, with 19 bases in between. This CDR3 has 17 residues. The CDR3 DNA follows: TGTGCCAGCAGCTCCGACGAGAGGGTCTTACTTAACTATGGCTACACCTTC. Amino acid sequence: CASSSDERVLLNYGYTF.

The chain links TRBV9 to TRBJ2-2; 9 nucleotides match TRBD1. The CDR3 consists of 19 residues. Germline CDR1 SGDLS, CDR2 YYNGEE. The junction had 18 bases not matched to a gene; V was cut back by 3 bases and J by 6 bases. The CDR3 here is CASSDAGTGKSQHPGELFF. For the CDR3, the DNA is TGTGCCAGCAGCGACGCCGGGACAGGGAAAAGCCAACATCCCGGGGAGCTGTTTTTT.

V usage is TRBV19 and J usage is TRBJ1-5; the D is unclear. The CDR3 runs to 16 residues. Trimming removed 3 bases at V and 0 bases at J, with 12 bases between. Germline V gene data show CDR1 as LNHDA and CDR2 as SQIVND (reference sequence). CDR3 amino acids: CASSIVAGYSNQPQHF. The CDR3 nucleotides read TGTGCCAGTAGTATTGTGGCAGGTTATAGCAATCAGCCCCAGCATTTT. Based on the CDR3 plus reference TRBV19 and TRBJ1-5, the full variable domain is DGGITQSPKYLFRKEGQNVTLSCEQNLNHDAMYWYRQDPGQGLRLIYYSQIVNDFQKGDIAEGYSVSREKKESFPLTVTSAQKNPTAFYLCASSIVAGYSNQPQHFGDGTRLSIL.

The V and J genes are TRBV2 and TRBJ2-1; the match to TRBD2 covers 8 bases. V trimming: 7 bases; J trimming: 5 bases; junction bases outside the gene matches: 7. The CDR3 has 14 amino acids. Germline CDR1 is SNHLY and CDR2 is FYNNEI. The CDR3: CASIVTSANNEQFF. The CDR3 DNA reads TGTGCCAGCATAGTGACTAGCGCTAACAATGAGCAGTTCTTC.

This clone was found once. The chain uses TRBV28 and TRBJ2-7; tentative D call: TRBD2 (5 bases). Trimming took off 8 bases at V and 4 bases at J, with 9 bases between the two ends. The CDR3 extends over 11 amino acids. Per the germline V gene, CDR1 is MDHEN and CDR2 is SYDVKM. The CDR3 sequence is CASHGLYEQYF. Written as DNA, the CDR3 is TGTGCCAGCCACGGACTTTACGAGCAGTACTTC.

The V and J genes are TRBV15 and TRBJ2-5; 10 positions agree with TRBD2. This CDR3 comprises 19 residues. Germline V lookup: CDR1 LNHNV, CDR2 YYDKDF (reference sequence). Trimming at V came to 0 bases and at J to 1 base, leaving 11 bases not matched to a gene. The CDR3 DNA sequence: TGTGCCACCAGCAGAGATGAAATAGCGGGAGGTTTTTCCCAAGAGACCCAGTACTTC. Protein product: CATSRDEIAGGFSQETQYF.

V gene TRBV4-2 combines with J gene TRBJ2-1, with 12 bases identical to TRBD2. The V segment lost 4 bases and the J segment 4 bases; nucleotides outside the gene matches: 23. CDR1 and CDR2 from the germline V gene are LGHNA and YNFKEQ. The CDR3 is 22 residues long. The CDR3 DNA reads as TGTGCCAGCAGCCCAATTAAGCTACTAGCGGGGGGACTAACCAGGATGTACAATGAGCAGTTCTTC. Encoded protein: CASSPIKLLAGGLTRMYNEQFF.

V usage is TRBV4-2 and J usage is TRBJ1-5; D remains unclear. V was trimmed by 1 base and J by 7 bases, leaving 11 bases between them. The CDR3 is made up of 14 amino acids. Germline CDR1 reads LGHNA; CDR2 reads YNFKEQ. The CDR3 loop reads CASSQARGEQPQHF. The CDR3 bases are TGTGCCAGCAGCCAAGCGCGGGGAGAGCAGCCCCAGCATTTT.